This T cell receptor beta chain is from a study of T-cell reconstitution after alpha-beta-depleted transplantation in children. Preparation of the TCRbeta library involved a method that used unique molecular identifiers. TCRdb used MiXCR to reprocess the PCR reads, holding one entry per CDR3 protein. The sample lists around 22,000 distinct CDR3 sequences, around 9.9% occurring once. This clonotype was seen repeatedly, ten times or more. The specimen comprised PBMCs from the stem cell graft donor, sampled from the stem cell graft. This receptor was identified in a human donor who donated a stem cell graft to a child with chronic granulomatous disease.

CDR3 protein: CASSSPNMAETQYF. The CDR3 nucleotides read TGTGCCAGCAGCTCCCCCAACATGGCAGAGACCCAGTACTTC. V gene TRBV7-9 combines with J gene TRBJ2-5; D remains unclear. Between the trimmed V and J ends, which lost 4 bases and 4 bases, there was a span of 13 bases. This CDR3 has 14 residues. Germline loops: CDR1 SEHNR, CDR2 FQNEAQ (reference sequence).